This TCR beta chain was identified in a study of T cells expressing NK-cell markers. For the study at large: The eight sequenced donors comprised seven who were HCMV-seropositive and one who was seronegative.

Germline CDR1 reads SEHNR; CDR2 reads FQNEAQ (reference sequence). The CDR3 sequence is 15 residues long. From its re-call of the 5' RACE reads, TCRdb lists each CDR3 protein once, without DNA. This sample lists some 110,000 distinct CDR3 sequences; its ten largest clones have approximately 17%. This TCR came from a woman aged 18-69 years in good health. The chain uses TRBV7-9 and TRBJ2-1; TCRdb names TRBD2, which stays unverified in the absence of DNA. Sequenced: blood T cells: a sorted CD56 or NKG2C T cell subset, CD4+ or CD8+ T cells, or bulk PBMC T cells (not recorded which). The CDR3: CASSDRGGEYNEQFF.